The 24 T cell receptor beta chains below were found in one sample sequenced in a study of blood T cell repertoires in COVID-19. Libraries were prepared by immunoSEQ multiplex PCR; TCRdb keeps only in-frame clonotypes and omits some of them. The data show 220,000 or so clones, with 80% seen just once and around 5.4% held by the top ten. What was sequenced was peripheral blood. These receptors all come from a woman aged 70 to 79 with acute or convalescent COVID-19.

The J gene is TRBJ1-4, the V gene TRBV28; tentative D call: TRBD1 (6 bases). CDR1 MDHEN and CDR2 SYDVKM come from the germline V gene. The CDR3 is 16 residues long. V was shortened by 2 bases and J by 8 bases, with 18 bases between the two germline ends. In nucleotides, the CDR3 is TGTGCCAGCAGTTTAGTGGTTGGCCAGGGACACGAAAAACTGTTTTTT. This translates into CASSLVVGQGHEKLFF.

The chain is built from TRBV28 and TRBJ2-1; tentatively, D is TRBD2 (5 bases). The CDR3 runs 13 residues. Deletions cut 1 base from V and 10 bases from J, with 11 bases between. CDR1 and CDR2 (germline): MDHEN, SYDVKM. The CDR3 here is CASSLFRGVEQFF. CDR3 DNA: TGTGCCAGCAGTTTATTTCGGGGAGTCGAGCAGTTCTTC. Using reference TRBV28 and TRBJ2-1 for the parts outside the CDR3, the full variable domain is DVKVTQSSRYLVKRTGEKVFLECVQDMDHENMFWYRQDPGLGLRLIYFSYDVKMKEKGDIPEGYSVSREKKERFSLILESASTNQTSMYLCASSLFRGVEQFFGPGTRLTVL.

The chain recombines TRBV5-6 with TRBJ1-5, with D possibly TRBD1 on 5 matching bases. The CDR3 covers 14 residues. V was shortened by 4 bases and J by 9 bases, with 17 bases between the two germline ends. Looked up from germline, CDR1 is SGHDT and CDR2 is YYEEEE. The CDR3 loop reads CASSLGGDLGPQHF. The CDR3, as DNA: TGTGCCAGCAGCCTCGGTGGGGACTTGGGGCCCCAGCATTTT.

This clone was observed a handful of times. J is TRBJ2-7 and V is TRBV6-1; D may be TRBD1 (5 bases). The length of the CDR3 is 15 residues. CDR1 MNHNS and CDR2 SASEGT come from the germline V gene. The V gene lost 2 bases and the J gene lost 5 bases, with 16 bases spanning the gap. The CDR3 DNA sequence: TGTGCCAGCAGTGAATATCCAGGGATCCCCAACGAGCAGTACTTC. Amino acid sequence: CASSEYPGIPNEQYF.

The V gene is TRBV28, the J gene TRBJ1-5, with TRBD1 as a possible D gene (5 bases). The V end was cut by 3 bases, the J end by 6 bases, with 12 bases between. This CDR3 is built from 14 residues. Per the germline V gene, CDR1 is MDHEN and CDR2 is SYDVKM. This CDR3 reads CASSFGGESQPQHF. The CDR3 coding sequence is TGTGCCAGCAGTTTTGGAGGGGAGAGTCAGCCCCAGCATTTT.

J is TRBJ2-7 and V is TRBV2, with 7 bases lining up with TRBD2. This CDR3 is built from 14 residues. The germline gives CDR1 SNHLY, CDR2 FYNNEI. V was clipped by 4 bases and J by 7 bases; unmatched bases: 10. CDR3 in amino acids: CASSADAGVREQYF. In DNA form, the CDR3 reads TGTGCCAGCAGTGCGGATGCGGGAGTCCGGGAGCAGTACTTC. Using reference TRBV2 and TRBJ2-7 for the parts outside the CDR3, the full variable domain is EPEVTQTPSHQVTQMGQEVILRCVPISNHLYFYWYRQILGQKVEFLVSFYNNEISEKSEIFDDQFSVERPDGSNFTLKIRSTKLEDSAMYFCASSADAGVREQYFGPGTRLTVT.

The rearrangement joins TRBV28 to TRBJ1-1; 9 nucleotides align to TRBD1. J lost 1 base, V lost 6 bases, and 3 bases had no gene match. This CDR3 contains 14 residues. Germline CDR1 is MDHEN and CDR2 is SYDVKM. The CDR3 here is CASRRTGENTEAFF. Here the CDR3 DNA reads TGTGCCAGCAGAAGGACAGGGGAGAACACTGAAGCTTTCTTT.

This clone was recorded only once. This sequence joins TRBV6-6 and TRBJ2-3, with 11 bases identical to TRBD2. Germline V gene lookup returns CDR1 MNHNY and CDR2 SVGAGI (reference sequence). Trimming took 7 bases from V and 3 from J; bases not matched to a gene: 3. The CDR3 sequence is 14 residues long. In DNA, the CDR3 is TGTGCCAGCAAGGCTAGCGGGAGGACAGATACGCAGTATTTT. This gives the protein CASKASGRTDTQYF.

The chain carries TRBV29-1 and TRBJ1-3, with 8 bases fitting TRBD1. V was clipped by 5 bases and J by 8 bases; unmatched bases: 8. This CDR3 comprises 13 residues. Germline CDR1 SQVTM, CDR2 ANQGSEA. CDR3 DNA: TGCAGCGTTCGTGCTACAGGGGGTGACACCATATATTTT. Translation gives CSVRATGGDTIYF.

This clone came up once. The J gene is TRBJ2-4, the V gene TRBV2; D gene uncertain. Trimming shortened V by 3 bases and J by 0 bases, and 9 bases separated the two germline ends. Germline CDR1 reads SNHLY; CDR2 reads FYNNEI. The CDR3 covers 15 residues. Written as DNA, the CDR3 is TGTGCCAGCAGTGAGAACAGATTAGCCAAAAACATTCAGTACTTC. This sequence encodes CASSENRLAKNIQYF.

This chain uses TRBV27 with TRBJ1-1, with D possibly TRBD1 on 5 matching bases. Between the trimmed V and J ends, which lost 7 bases and 4 bases, there was a span of 25 bases. CDR3 size: 17 residues. The germline CDR1 and CDR2 sequences are MNHEY and SMNVEV (reference sequence). In DNA, the CDR3 is TGTGCCAGCACCTCCAAGTTCCCCCCCAGGGTTGGCACTGAAGCTTTCTTT. Translating it yields CASTSKFPPRVGTEAFF.

This clone was seen only once. The CDR3 DNA reads as TGTGTAAGTCGCGAACCGACAGGGCATGGTGGGGCCAACGTCCTGACTTTC. Protein sequence: CVSREPTGHGGANVLTF. The chain links TRBV12-2 to TRBJ2-6; TRBD1 is the table's D call and was not checked against the DNA. TRBV12-2 corresponds to a pseudogene. This CDR3 has 17 residues.

The chain links TRBV2 to TRBJ2-3; D remains ambiguous. V lost 6 bases to trimming and J lost 0 bases, with 10 bases between them. The CDR3 covers 14 residues. Germline CDR1 is SNHLY and CDR2 is FYNNEI. The CDR3: CASRRISSTDTQYF. DNA for the CDR3: TGTGCCAGCAGGAGGATCTCTAGCACAGATACGCAGTATTTT.

This clone was recorded only once. The rearrangement uses TRBV9 and TRBJ2-3; 7 bases align to TRBD2. The length of the CDR3 is 16 residues. Germline values: CDR1 SGDLS, CDR2 YYNGEE. J gave up 4 bases and V 0 bases, and 8 bases lay outside the gene matches. CDR3 residues: CASSVDVGGGADTQYF. The DNA for the CDR3 is TGTGCCAGCAGCGTAGATGTGGGGGGAGGGGCAGATACGCAGTATTTT.

The chain joins TRBV2 to TRBJ2-2; a possible D gene is TRBD1 (5 bases). V was cut by 3 bases and J by 6 bases, with 11 bases left in between. CDR1 SNHLY and CDR2 FYNNEI come from the germline V gene. The CDR3 is 14 residues long. The CDR3 region has the DNA TGTGCCAGCAGTGATCAGGGTCATGCCGGGGAGCTGTTTTTT. Translation: CASSDQGHAGELFF.

The chain employs TRBV18 and TRBJ2-5, with TRBD2 identical over 10 bases. The V segment lost 5 bases and the J segment 5 bases; nucleotides outside the gene matches: 11. The CDR3 totals 16 residues. Per the germline V gene, CDR1 is KGHSH and CDR2 is LQKENI. The CDR3 region is CASSFSASGSLETQYF. The CDR3 DNA follows: TGTGCCAGCTCATTCTCCGCTAGCGGGAGTTTGGAGACCCAGTACTTC.

V gene TRBV5-4 combines with J gene TRBJ2-2; D is possibly TRBD2 (6 bases). Per germline, CDR1 SGHNT and CDR2 YYREEE (reference sequence). The CDR3 spans 15 residues. V was pared by 4 bases and J by 0 bases, with 10 bases between. CDR3 loop: CASSPTGANTGELFF. The CDR3 DNA is TGTGCCAGCAGCCCAACGGGAGCGAACACCGGGGAGCTGTTTTTT.

The rearrangement uses TRBV28 and TRBJ2-5; D is ambiguous. In germline, CDR1 is MDHEN, CDR2 SYDVKM. The ends were cut back, 1 base at V and 5 bases at J, with 8 bases in the middle. The CDR3 loop spans 13 amino acids. The CDR3 coding sequence is TGTGCCAGCAGTTTATATGTCGTTGAGACCCAGTACTTC. It is translated as CASSLYVVETQYF. The whole variable domain, remainder taken from reference TRBV28 and TRBJ2-5, is DVKVTQSSRYLVKRTGEKVFLECVQDMDHENMFWYRQDPGLGLRLIYFSYDVKMKEKGDIPEGYSVSREKKERFSLILESASTNQTSMYLCASSLYVVETQYFGPGTRLLVL.

The chain recombines TRBV2 with TRBJ2-5, with 7 bases matching TRBD2. Germline lookup yields CDR1 SNHLY and CDR2 FYNNEI. This CDR3 has 13 amino acids. Trimming took 4 bases from V and 5 from J; bases not matched to a gene: 4. The DNA for the CDR3 is TGTGCCAGCAGTGCACTAGCGATGGAGACCCAGTACTTC. Translating gives CASSALAMETQYF.

This clone occurred once. The chain combines TRBV5-1 with TRBJ2-1; 12 bases agree with TRBD2. The germline V gene encodes CDR1 SGHRS and CDR2 YFSETQ. CDR3 length: 19 amino acids. V trimming: 0 bases; J trimming: 5 bases; junction bases outside the gene matches: 12. The CDR3 loop reads CASSLAVGASGRANNEQFF. The CDR3 DNA reads TGCGCCAGCAGCTTGGCCGTAGGGGCTAGCGGGAGGGCCAACAATGAGCAGTTCTTC.

The V gene is TRBV5-4, the J gene TRBJ2-5, with 8 nucleotides matching TRBD1. This CDR3 contains 15 residues. Unmatched junction bases numbered 6, after V lost 0 bases and J lost 5 bases. Germline values: CDR1 SGHNT, CDR2 YYREEE (reference sequence). The CDR3 sequence: CASSLGDRTIETQYF. CDR3 nucleotides: TGTGCCAGCAGCTTGGGGGACAGGACGATTGAGACCCAGTACTTC.

This clone was counted only a few times. V and J are TRBV30 and TRBJ1-4; D might be TRBD1 (6 bases). The CDR3 runs to 15 residues. Looked up from germline, CDR1 is GTSNPN and CDR2 is SVGIG (reference sequence). The V and J ends lost 0 bases and 7 bases respectively, with 15 bases between them. The DNA for the CDR3 is TGTGCCTGGAGTGTTGGCGGGGGCGGGGGTGAAAAACTGTTTTTT. This encodes CAWSVGGGGGEKLFF.

This clone was recorded a few times. This rearrangement joins TRBV28 to TRBJ1-6, with D uncertain. The CDR3 sequence is 14 residues long. Germline-derived CDR1 and CDR2 are MDHEN and SYDVKM. The V end was cut by 7 bases, the J end by 1 base, with 8 bases between. Written as DNA, the CDR3 is TGTGCCAGCACCGACGGGTCCTATAATTCACCCCTCCACTTT. This sequence encodes CASTDGSYNSPLHF.

In this sample, this clone turned up once. DNA for the CDR3: TGTGCCTGGAGTGTACTGGTACTAACCGGGGAGCTGTTTTTT. Encoded protein: CAWSVLVLTGELFF. The genes are TRBV30 and TRBJ2-2; the D is unclear. CDR1 and CDR2 (germline): GTSNPN, SVGIG (reference sequence). V dropped 0 bases and J dropped 5 bases, with 10 bases sitting between them. This CDR3 contains 14 residues. The whole variable domain, remainder taken from reference TRBV30 and TRBJ2-2, is SQTIHQWPATLVQPVGSPLSLECTVEGTSNPNLYWYRQAAGRGLQLLFYSVGIGQISSEVPQNLSASRPQDRQFILSSKKLLLSDSGFYLCAWSVLVLTGELFFGEGSRLTVL.